This TCR beta chain emerged from a study of shared clonotypes between healthy human individuals. Nashville, Tennessee was home to all donors, who were Caucasian adults. Findings and limits, study-wide: Depth of sequencing was expected to influence donor clonotype sharing. Only blood was sampled; tissue repertoires likely differ.

This clone was found a few times. Its specificity is not known. Sequencing was at deep level. Data came from immunoSEQ multiplex PCR; TCRdb stores just in-frame clones and leaves some out. The data contain roughly 480,000 clones, roughly 78% of them seen just once; the ten biggest clones take up roughly 12%. V lost 1 base and J lost 4, with 8 bases in between. Germline CDR1 and CDR2: GTSNPN and SVGIG (reference sequence). The CDR3 sequence is 13 residues long. The rearrangement joins TRBV30 to TRBJ2-1; D ambiguous. The sequence came from a middle-aged woman in good health. Some clones in this sample may be carry-over from other donors' samples. Sequencing was carried out using PBMCs. The CDR3: CAWSAGPYNEQFF. The CDR3 bases are TGTGCCTGGAGTGCCGGACCGTACAATGAGCAGTTCTTC.